The 9 T cell receptor beta chains given below trace back to one sample, sequenced in a study of cytomegalovirus exposure and HLA in healthy donors. The PCR contained 60 Vbeta and 13 Jbeta primers. Measured with immunoSEQ multiplex PCR; TCRdb has only the in-frame clones, and not every one. The sample lists 80,000 or so clones; 72% were seen once. Material: PBMCs. All receptors derive from a woman aged 40 to 49 in good health and CMV-seropositive.

This clone was recorded once. The chain carries TRBV29-1 and TRBJ1-1; 7 bases line up with TRBD1. With 1 base clipped from V and 1 base from J, the junction kept 6 bases outside the gene matches. Germline CDR1 SQVTM, CDR2 ANQGSEA. The CDR3 contains 15 residues. CDR3 protein: CSVEVLKGANTEAFF. In DNA, the CDR3 is TGCAGCGTTGAAGTTCTTAAGGGGGCGAACACTGAAGCTTTCTTT.

The V gene is TRBV11-2, the J gene TRBJ2-7; TRBD2 matches 9 bases. The CDR3 consists of 16 residues. Looked up from germline, CDR1 is SGHAT and CDR2 is FQNNGV. After removal of 5 bases from V and 0 bases from J, the junction contained 8 bases not matched to a gene. The CDR3 loop is CASSARLAVSSYEQYF. CDR3 in DNA: TGTGCCAGCAGCGCCCGACTAGCGGTCAGCTCCTACGAGCAGTACTTC. Using reference TRBV11-2 and TRBJ2-7 for the parts outside the CDR3, the full variable domain is EAGVAQSPRYKIIEKRQSVAFWCNPISGHATLYWYQQILGQGPKLLIQFQNNGVVDDSQLPKDRFSAERLKGVDSTLKIQPAKLEDSAVYLCASSARLAVSSYEQYFGPGTRLTVT.

This clone has only a few counts. The chain is built from TRBV5-5 and TRBJ2-5, with 10 bases identical to TRBD1. The V segment lost 5 bases and the J segment 3 bases; nucleotides outside the gene matches: 1. This CDR3 is 13 amino acids long. Germline CDR1 reads SGHKS; CDR2 reads YYEKEE (reference sequence). CDR3 nucleotide sequence: TGTGCCAGCAGGGGGACAGGGGAAGAGACCCAGTACTTC. Amino acid sequence: CASRGTGEETQYF.

The genes are TRBV5-1 and TRBJ2-1; TRBD1 might be the D (6 bases). The CDR3 consists of 15 residues. The ends were cut back, 5 bases at V and 5 bases at J, with 17 bases in the middle. From germline, CDR1 is SGHRS and CDR2 YFSETQ. CDR3 residues: CASRDGGGGNNEQFF. Here the CDR3 DNA reads TGCGCCAGCAGGGATGGGGGCGGAGGAAACAATGAGCAGTTCTTC.

This chain links TRBV7-2 with TRBJ2-7; TRBD1 might be the D (6 bases). Germline V gene sequence: CDR1 SGHTA, CDR2 FQGNSA. V lost 4 bases and J lost 4, with 17 bases in between. The CDR3 runs to 15 residues. CDR3 nucleotides: TGTGCCAGCAGCTCCAATTGGGACATTGCGTACGAGCAGTACTTC. Translated, it gives CASSSNWDIAYEQYF.

The chain recombines TRBV27 with TRBJ1-5, with D possibly TRBD1 on 5 matching bases. Germline loops: CDR1 MNHEY, CDR2 SMNVEV (reference sequence). Trimming cost V 4 bases and J 3 bases, with 10 bases left between them. This CDR3 is 14 amino acids long. This chain's CDR3 is CASSSPGLNQPQHF. In nucleotides, the CDR3 is TGTGCCAGCAGTTCCCCAGGGCTCAATCAGCCCCAGCATTTT.

This chain connects TRBV7-8 to TRBJ2-7; D may be TRBD1 (5 bases). Germline V gene lookup returns CDR1 SGHVS and CDR2 FQNEAQ. Trimming cost V 1 base and J 4 bases, with 14 bases left between them. The CDR3 is 15 amino acids. CDR3 nucleotides: TGTGCCAGCAGCTTAGTTACGGCAGGGAAATACGAGCAGTACTTC. Protein sequence: CASSLVTAGKYEQYF.

The chain couples TRBV5-4 to TRBJ1-2; D uncertain. This CDR3 is built from 15 residues. The V end lost 1 base, the J end lost 1 base, and 11 bases lay between the germline ends. Germline CDR1 is SGHNT and CDR2 is YYREEE (reference sequence). The CDR3: CASSLHLTDNYGYTF. In DNA form, the CDR3 reads TGTGCCAGCAGCTTGCACCTCACAGATAACTATGGCTACACCTTC. Filled out from reference TRBV5-4 and TRBJ1-2, the complete variable domain reads ETGVTQSPTHLIKTRGQQVTLRCSSQSGHNTVSWYQQALGQGPQFIFQYYREEENGRGNFPPRFSGLQFPNYSSELNVNALELDDSALYLCASSLHLTDNYGYTFGSGTRLTVV.

This clone has a handful of counts. This chain uses TRBV4-2 with TRBJ1-5; TRBD1 matches at 8 bases. Germline lookup yields CDR1 LGHNA and CDR2 YNFKEQ. This CDR3 spans 14 amino acids. The J segment lost 7 bases and the V segment lost 4 bases, leaving 6 bases of the junction unmatched. The CDR3 is CASSPGQGIQPQHF. CDR3 DNA: TGTGCCAGCAGCCCAGGACAGGGCATACAGCCCCAGCATTTT.